This is a list of T cell receptor beta chains from one sample in a study of Ad26.COV2.S vaccination and SARS-CoV-2 variants. Clones were read by immunoSEQ multiplex PCR, and TCRdb kept only the in-frame ones, dropping some. This sample has around 450,000 clones, with roughly 90% found just once. Sequencing used peripheral blood, obtained in a trial of Ad26.COV2.S vaccine versus placebo. Every receptor here comes from a person aged 18-60 years who received the Ad26.COV2.S COVID-19 vaccine or a placebo. Both conserved end residues are part of each CDR3. D genes are given only for firm matches. Only some rows state a clone size, as once, few, many or a class for expanded clones.

v_call,clone_size,d_call,j_call,cdr3_aa,cdr3_nt
TRBV7-9,NA,TRBD2,TRBJ2-3,CASSASWLAETDTQYF,TGTGCCAGCAGCGCGAGCTGGCTAGCGGAAACAGATACGCAGTATTTT
TRBV11-3,NA,TRBD2,TRBJ2-2,CASSSSGRRGGELFF,TGTGCCAGCAGCTCAAGCGGGAGGCGCGGCGGGGAGCTGTTTTTT
TRBV11-2,NA,NA,TRBJ1-1,CASSLALRQNTEAFF,TGTGCCAGCAGCTTAGCCCTTAGACAGAACACTGAAGCTTTCTTT
TRBV7-2,NA,TRBD1,TRBJ1-1,CASSPRTGVNTEAFF,TGTGCCAGCAGCCCCCGGACAGGGGTGAACACTGAAGCTTTCTTT
TRBV6-4,NA,TRBD2,TRBJ2-3,CASSDQAGGVDTQYF,TGTGCCAGCAGTGACCAAGCGGGAGGAGTAGATACGCAGTATTTT
TRBV5-1,once,TRBD1,TRBJ1-2,CASSLGQGEGYTF,TGCGCCAGCAGCTTGGGACAGGGGGAAGGCTACACCTTC
TRBV30,NA,NA,TRBJ2-6,CAWSPRLNSGANVLTF,TGTGCCTGGAGTCCCCGACTCAACTCTGGGGCCAACGTCCTGACTTTC
TRBV12-1,NA,NA,TRBJ2-7,CASSSTSGNAYEQYF,TGTGCCAGCAGCTCGACTAGCGGGAATGCCTACGAGCAGTACTTC
TRBV30,NA,NA,TRBJ2-5,CAWSVLRVQETQYF,TGTGCCTGGAGTGTACTCCGGGTCCAAGAGACCCAGTACTTC
TRBV19,NA,NA,TRBJ2-7,CASSIGGLTYEQYF,TGTGCCAGTAGTATTGGGGGTTTAACCTACGAGCAGTACTTC
TRBV5-4,NA,TRBD1,TRBJ2-7,CASSLVGGPSYEQYF,TGTGCCAGCAGCTTGGTAGGGGGCCCCTCCTACGAGCAGTACTTC
TRBV7-6,few,TRBD2,TRBJ2-2,CASSLAASGRETGELFF,TGTGCCAGCAGCTTAGCGGCTAGCGGGAGAGAAACCGGGGAGCTGTTTTTT
TRBV5-6,NA,NA,TRBJ2-5,CASSSTVNRETQYF,TGTGCCAGCAGCTCGACAGTGAATAGGGAGACCCAGTACTTC
TRBV5-1,NA,NA,TRBJ2-3,CASSIVGDTDTQYF,TGCGCCAGCAGCATTGTGGGCGACACAGATACGCAGTATTTT
TRBV28,NA,NA,TRBJ1-2,CASSLYGEGTLEDYGYTF,TGTGCCAGCAGTTTATATGGGGAGGGGACCCTAGAAGACTATGGCTACACCTTC
TRBV6-2/TRBV6-3,NA,NA,TRBJ2-2,CASSYKSRLGRTGELFF,TGTGCCAGCAGTTATAAGTCGCGTCTAGGACGCACCGGGGAGCTGTTTTTT
TRBV4-3,NA,NA,TRBJ1-1,CASSQENSGVAEAFF,TGCGCCAGCAGCCAAGAAAATAGCGGGGTTGCTGAAGCTTTCTTT
TRBV7-3,NA,NA,TRBJ2-3,CASSLEGSGADTQYF,TGTGCCAGCAGCTTAGAGGGGAGTGGCGCAGATACGCAGTATTTT
TRBV24-1,NA,NA,TRBJ2-5,CATSIPGEETQYF,TGTGCCACCAGTATCCCAGGGGAGGAGACCCAGTACTTC
TRBV5-4,NA,NA,TRBJ2-1,CASSLGRGRVNEQFF,TGTGCCAGCAGCTTGGGGCGGGGTCGAGTCAATGAGCAGTTCTTC
TRBV27,NA,TRBD2,TRBJ2-7,CASNLSGTSSEQYF,TGTGCCAGCAACTTGTCCGGGACTAGCAGCGAGCAGTACTTC
TRBV7-2,once,NA,TRBJ1-5,CASSPRTDLSNQPQHF,TGTGCCAGCAGCCCCCGGACAGACTTATCCAATCAGCCCCAGCATTTT
TRBV7-2,NA,NA,TRBJ2-1,CASSYPQSDEQFF,TGTGCCAGCAGTTACCCTCAGTCCGATGAGCAGTTCTTC
TRBV27,NA,NA,TRBJ1-5,CASSLSSNQPQHF,TGTGCCAGCAGTTTATCGAGTAATCAGCCCCAGCATTTT
TRBV5-1,NA,TRBD2,TRBJ2-7,CASSWGLAGKDEQYF,TGCGCCAGCAGCTGGGGACTAGCGGGGAAGGACGAGCAGTACTTC
TRBV11-2,NA,NA,TRBJ1-6,CASSLGQYNSPLHF,TGTGCCAGCAGCTTAGGACAATATAATTCACCCCTCCACTTT
TRBV18,NA,TRBD1,TRBJ2-7,CASSTRDRGNEQYF,TGTGCCAGCTCAACCCGGGACAGGGGAAACGAGCAGTACTTC
TRBV7-2,NA,NA,TRBJ2-1,CASSLEAEVYNEQFF,TGTGCCAGCAGCTTAGAAGCGGAGGTCTACAATGAGCAGTTCTTC
TRBV28,NA,NA,TRBJ1-6,CASHGPYNSPLHF,TGTGCCAGCCATGGCCCCTATAATTCACCCCTCCACTTT
TRBV3-1/TRBV3-2,NA,NA,TRBJ2-2,CASSPPRGIATNTGELFF,TGTGCCAGCAGCCCCCCACGGGGAATAGCGACAAACACCGGGGAGCTGTTTTTT
TRBV14,once,NA,TRBJ2-2,CASSHLASAGELFF,TGTGCCAGCAGCCACCTAGCGTCGGCCGGGGAGCTGTTTTTT
TRBV7-9,NA,NA,TRBJ1-1,CASTWGKLNTEAFF,TGTGCCAGCACCTGGGGGAAACTGAACACTGAAGCTTTCTTT
TRBV12-5,NA,NA,TRBJ2-2,CASGLVLGVGSTGELFF,TGTGCTAGTGGTTTGGTACTAGGGGTCGGCAGCACCGGGGAGCTGTTTTTT
TRBV5-4,NA,NA,TRBJ1-1,CASSSGQLNTEAFF,TGTGCCAGCAGCTCGGGACAATTGAACACTGAAGCTTTCTTT
TRBV5-4,once,TRBD1,TRBJ2-5,CASSTQGPLGETQYF,TGTGCCAGCTCAACACAGGGGCCACTAGGAGAGACCCAGTACTTC
TRBV19,NA,NA,TRBJ1-1,CASTKRWNTEAFF,TGTGCCAGTACTAAGAGGTGGAACACTGAAGCTTTCTTT
TRBV5-1,NA,NA,TRBJ1-3,CASSPGVSAGNTIYF,TGCGCCAGCAGCCCCGGTGTTAGTGCCGGAAACACCATATATTTT